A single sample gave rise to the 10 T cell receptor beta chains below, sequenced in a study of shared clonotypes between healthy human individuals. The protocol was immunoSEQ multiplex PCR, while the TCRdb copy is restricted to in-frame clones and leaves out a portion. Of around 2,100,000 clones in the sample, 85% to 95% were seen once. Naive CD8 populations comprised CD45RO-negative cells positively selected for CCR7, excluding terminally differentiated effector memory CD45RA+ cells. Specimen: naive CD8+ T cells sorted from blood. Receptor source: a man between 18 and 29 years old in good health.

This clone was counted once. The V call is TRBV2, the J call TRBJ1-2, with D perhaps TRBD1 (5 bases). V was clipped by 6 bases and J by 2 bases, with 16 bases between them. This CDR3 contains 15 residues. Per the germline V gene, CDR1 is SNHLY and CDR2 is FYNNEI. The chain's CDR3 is CASSTILGRNYGYTF. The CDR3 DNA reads TGTGCCAGCAGCACGATTTTGGGACGGAACTATGGCTACACCTTC.

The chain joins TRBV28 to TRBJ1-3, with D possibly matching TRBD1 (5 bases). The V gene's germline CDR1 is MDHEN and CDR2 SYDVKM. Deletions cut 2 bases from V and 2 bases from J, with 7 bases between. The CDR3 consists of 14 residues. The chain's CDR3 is CASSLGGAGNTIYF. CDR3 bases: TGTGCCAGCAGTTTAGGGGGAGCTGGAAACACCATATATTTT.

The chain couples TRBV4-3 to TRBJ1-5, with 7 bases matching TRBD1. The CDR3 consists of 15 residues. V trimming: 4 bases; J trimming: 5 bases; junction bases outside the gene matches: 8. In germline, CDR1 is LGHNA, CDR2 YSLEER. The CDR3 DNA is TGCGCCAGCAGCCCGGAGGTACAGGGGCATCAGCCCCAGCATTTT. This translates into CASSPEVQGHQPQHF.

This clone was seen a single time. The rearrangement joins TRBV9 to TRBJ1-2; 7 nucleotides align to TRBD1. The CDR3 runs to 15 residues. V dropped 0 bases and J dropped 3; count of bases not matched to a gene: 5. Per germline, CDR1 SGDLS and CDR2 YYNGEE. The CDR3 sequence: CASSVGRGRDYGYTF. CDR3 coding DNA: TGTGCCAGCAGCGTAGGGAGGGGGCGCGACTATGGCTACACCTTC.

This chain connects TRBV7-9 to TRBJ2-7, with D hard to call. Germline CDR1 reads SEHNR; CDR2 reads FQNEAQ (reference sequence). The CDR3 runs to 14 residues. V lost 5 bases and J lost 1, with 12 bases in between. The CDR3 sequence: CASSLLERSYEQYF. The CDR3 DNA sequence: TGTGCCAGCAGCCTTCTAGAAAGGTCCTACGAGCAGTACTTC.

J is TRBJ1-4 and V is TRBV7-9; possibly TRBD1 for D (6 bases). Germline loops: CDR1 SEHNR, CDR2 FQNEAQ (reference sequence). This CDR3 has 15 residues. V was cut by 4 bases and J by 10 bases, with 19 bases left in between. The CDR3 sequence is CASSSAGTRVAKLFF. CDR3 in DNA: TGTGCCAGCAGCTCAGCCGGGACACGGGTTGCAAAACTGTTTTTT.

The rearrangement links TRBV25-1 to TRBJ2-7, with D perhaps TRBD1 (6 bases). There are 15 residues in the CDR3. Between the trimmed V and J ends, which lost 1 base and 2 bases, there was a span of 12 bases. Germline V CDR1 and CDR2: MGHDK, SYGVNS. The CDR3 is CASSESLTGTYEQYF. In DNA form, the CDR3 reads TGTGCCAGCAGTGAATCATTGACAGGCACCTACGAGCAGTACTTC.

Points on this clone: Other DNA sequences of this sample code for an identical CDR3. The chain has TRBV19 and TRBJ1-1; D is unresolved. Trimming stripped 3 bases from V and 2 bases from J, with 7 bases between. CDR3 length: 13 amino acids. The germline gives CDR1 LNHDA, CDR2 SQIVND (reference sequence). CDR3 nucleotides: TGTGCCAGTAGTATTGCAGACAACACTGAAGCTTTCTTT. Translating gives CASSIADNTEAFF.

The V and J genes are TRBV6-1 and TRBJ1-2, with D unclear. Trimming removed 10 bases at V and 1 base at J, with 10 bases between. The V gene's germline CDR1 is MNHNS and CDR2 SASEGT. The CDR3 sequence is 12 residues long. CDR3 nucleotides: TGTGCCACCGCAGAGGGTAACTATGGCTACACCTTC. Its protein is CATAEGNYGYTF.

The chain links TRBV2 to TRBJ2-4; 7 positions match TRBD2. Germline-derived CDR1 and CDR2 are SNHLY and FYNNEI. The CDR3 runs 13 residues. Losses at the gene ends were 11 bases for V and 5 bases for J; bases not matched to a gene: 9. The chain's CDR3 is CARRAAGENIQYF. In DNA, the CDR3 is TGTGCCCGTCGGGCGGCGGGAGAAAACATTCAGTACTTC.